The clone carrying this T cell receptor beta chain has just a few counts. Its antigen is not identified. The source of the sample is a study of CD8 T cells in ankylosing spondylitis. Germline V gene sequence: CDR1 SGHRS, CDR2 YFSETQ. Unmatched junction bases numbered 8, after V lost 4 bases and J lost 3 bases. This CDR3 comprises 15 residues. Via MiXCR, TCRdb re-called the 5' RACE reads, giving one row per CDR3 protein. The sample carries approximately 250,000 distinct CDR3 sequences, 7.5% to 9.5% recorded once. Notes on the study in general: Characteristic, it appeared, of ankylosing spondylitis blood was a TCR beta motif of fewer than 10 highly homologous variants.

This chain uses TRBV5-1 with TRBJ2-3, with 7 bases matching TRBD1. The source material was blood, either unsorted or a sorted T cell fraction (not recorded which). The receptor was derived from a female donor with ankylosing spondylitis or in good health (not recorded which). The DNA of the CDR3 is TGCGCCAGCAGCGTCGACAGGGACGGGACAGATACGCAGTATTTT. Translated, it gives CASSVDRDGTDTQYF.